The clone carrying this TCR beta chain has a handful of counts. What it binds is not known. The data were taken from a study of T cells in Graves' hyperthyroidism and ophthalmopathy. Trimming removed 0 bases from V and 6 bases from J, with 12 bases in between. Germline V CDR1 and CDR2: MNHEY, SVGAGI. The CDR3 contains 16 residues. TCR beta CDR3 region amplification was performed from RNA transcripts. First-round RT-PCR with HTBI primers amplified the TCR CDR3 region. Using its own MiXCR run on the multiplex PCR reads, TCRdb lists one record per CDR3 protein. The table includes hundreds of thousands of distinct CDR3 sequences, over 35% detected once. Fresh 10 ml peripheral blood yielded PBMCs. Study observations and caveats: Among clonotypes expanded in thyroid above 0.001, most were also found in blood. Ophthalmopathy was identified by the model a median approximately 6.9 months ahead of onset.

This chain connects TRBV6-5 to TRBJ1-6; tentatively, D is TRBD1 (5 bases). The source is a woman between 40 and 55 years old with Graves' hyperthyroidism. The specimen sequenced was blood. This chain's CDR3 is CASSYSIGAINSPLHF. In DNA form, the CDR3 reads TGTGCCAGCAGTTACTCGATTGGGGCCATTAATTCACCCCTCCACTTT.